This is a list of T cell receptor beta chains from one sample in a study of long-term antiretroviral therapy in people with HIV. Assay used: immunoSEQ multiplex PCR; TCRdb lists only in-frame clones, some missing. The data show some 28,000 clones, roughly 94% seen once. The sample in question was unsorted PBMCs, obtained 5.3 years after starting antiretroviral therapy. These receptors all stem from a man aged 50 to 60 with HIV. The CDR3 runs from the conserved cysteine through the conserved F or W. A D gene is named only where the DNA matches it firmly. Some rows have no size entry. The others give once, few or many, or a class for an expanded clone.

CDR3 length	V gene	J gene	clone size	D gene	CDR3 DNA	CDR3 protein
12	TRBV28	TRBJ1-6	NA	NA	TGTGCCAGCAGTTTACAGAATTCACCCCTCCACTTT	CASSLQNSPLHF
11	TRBV29-1	TRBJ1-1	NA	NA	TGCAGCGTTGTGACGTACACTGAAGCTTTCTTT	CSVVTYTEAFF
17	TRBV2	TRBJ1-5	NA	NA	TGTGCCAGCAGCGAACCCCCACCGACAGATAGCAATCAGCCCCAGCATTTT	CASSEPPPTDSNQPQHF
13	TRBV5-6	TRBJ1-1	NA	NA	TGTGCCAGCAGCTTGGGGGGGGGCACTGAAGCTTTCTTT	CASSLGGGTEAFF
14	TRBV5-5	TRBJ2-7	NA	NA	TGTGCCAGCAGCTTATACCCCAACTCCTACGAGCAGTACTTC	CASSLYPNSYEQYF
14	TRBV27	TRBJ1-2	NA	TRBD1	TGTGCCAGCAGTTTATCGGGACAGGGGTTTGGCTACACCTTC	CASSLSGQGFGYTF
18	TRBV21-1	TRBJ1-2	once	NA	TGTGCCAGCAGCAAAGCTCTCAGGCAGGGGCGTTTTTTCTATGGCTACACCTTC	CASSKALRQGRFFYGYTF
14	TRBV7-8	TRBJ1-2	NA	TRBD1	TGTGCCAGCAGTCCAGGGGGGGGTGACTATGGCTACACCTTC	CASSPGGGDYGYTF
15	TRBV18	TRBJ1-1	NA	NA	TGTGCCAGCTCCCTTGTGGCGGGACGGAACACTGAAGCTTTCTTT	CASSLVAGRNTEAFF
15	TRBV11-2	TRBJ2-7	NA	TRBD2	TGTGCCAGCAGCCCTCGGACTAGCGGATCTTACGAGCAGTACTTC	CASSPRTSGSYEQYF
14	TRBV5-8	TRBJ2-7	NA	TRBD2	TGTGCCAGCAGCTTATACGCGGGAGTCTACGAGCAGTACTTC	CASSLYAGVYEQYF
14	TRBV28	TRBJ2-7	NA	TRBD2	TGTGCCAGCAGTTTAAGACTAGCAGTTCTAGAGCAGTACTTC	CASSLRLAVLEQYF
15	TRBV29-1	TRBJ2-7	NA	TRBD1	TGCAGCGTTACTGAGCAGGACAGGGGCGGGAACGAGCAGTACTTC	CSVTEQDRGGNEQYF
16	TRBV28	TRBJ2-3	NA	NA	TGTGCCAGCAGTTTAAGACCCTACACTAAGCCGGTCACGCAGTATTTT	CASSLRPYTKPVTQYF
12	TRBV11-2	TRBJ2-7	NA	NA	TGTGCCAGCAGCTTAACGCCTGAGGAGCAGTACTTC	CASSLTPEEQYF
13	TRBV4-3	TRBJ2-7	once	NA	TGCGCCAGCAGCCGCGGGGTCTCCTACGAGCAGTACTTC	CASSRGVSYEQYF
16	TRBV4-1	TRBJ2-1	NA	NA	TGCGCCAGCAGCCAAGCGGAGGACTCGCTGCTGGGTGAGCAGTTCTTC	CASSQAEDSLLGEQFF
15	TRBV7-2	TRBJ2-2	NA	NA	TGTGCCAGCAGCCCGTGGGGGAGAACCGGGGTTGGGCTGTTTTTT	CASSPWGRTGVGLFF
16	TRBV4-3	TRBJ2-1	NA	TRBD1	TGCGCCAGCAGCTCCGGGACAGGGTTGTACCACAATGAGCAGTTCTTC	CASSSGTGLYHNEQFF
13	TRBV7-9	TRBJ1-5	NA	NA	TGTGCCAGCAGCCGATCAGGGGACCAGCCCCAGCATTTT	CASSRSGDQPQHF
15	TRBV7-8	TRBJ2-7	once	TRBD1	TGTGCCAGCAGCTTGAATCAGGGGGCTTCCTACGAGCAGTACTTC	CASSLNQGASYEQYF
16	TRBV5-6	TRBJ2-3	NA	TRBD2	TGTGCCAGCAGCCCGACTAGCGGGGGGGCCAGAGATACGCAGTATTTT	CASSPTSGGARDTQYF
16	TRBV14	TRBJ2-7	NA	TRBD2	TGTGCCAGCAGCCAACTCGGGAGGGGTCCAGACTACGAGCAGTACTTC	CASSQLGRGPDYEQYF
12	TRBV6-5	TRBJ1-1	NA	NA	TGTGCCAGCAGTAACCCGGCTAGGGAAGCTTTCTTT	CASSNPAREAFF
15	TRBV5-1	TRBJ2-7	NA	TRBD1	TGCGCCAGCAGCTACTCCGGACAGGGGGCCTACGAGCAGTACTTC	CASSYSGQGAYEQYF
13	TRBV30	TRBJ1-5	NA	NA	TGTGCCTGGAGTGTCCAGGGCGGACAGCCCCAGCATTTT	CAWSVQGGQPQHF
14	TRBV5-1	TRBJ1-4	NA	NA	TGCGCCAGCAGCTTCCAGGGCACTAATGAAAAACTGTTTTTT	CASSFQGTNEKLFF
14	TRBV30	TRBJ2-6	once	NA	TGTGCCTGGACCAGGCTTACTGGGGCCAACGTCCTGACTTTC	CAWTRLTGANVLTF
17	TRBV5-6	TRBJ2-3	NA	TRBD2	TGTGCCAGCAGTAGAAGGACTAGCGGGGGGTCCACAGATACGCAGTATTTT	CASSRRTSGGSTDTQYF
16	TRBV9	TRBJ1-2	once	TRBD1	TGTGCCAGCAGCGCAGTAGGACCAGGGGGCGCGGGAGGCTACACCTTC	CASSAVGPGGAGGYTF
16	TRBV6-5	TRBJ2-6	NA	NA	TGTGCCAGCAGTTACGGACAGACCTCTGGGGCCAACGTCCTGACTTTC	CASSYGQTSGANVLTF
15	TRBV5-4	TRBJ2-3	NA	NA	TGTGCCAGCAGCTTTGCGGGAACTAGCACAGATACGCAGTATTTT	CASSFAGTSTDTQYF
16	TRBV19	TRBJ2-2	NA	TRBD2	TGTGCCAGTAGTTCTAGCGGGGGGCTGAACACCGGGGAGCTGTTTTTT	CASSSSGGLNTGELFF
13	TRBV5-1	TRBJ1-2	NA	TRBD1	TGCGCCAGCAGCGCGGGACAGGTCTATGGCTACACCTTC	CASSAGQVYGYTF
16	TRBV9	TRBJ2-2	NA	TRBD2	TGTGCCAGCAGCGTAGTAGCGGGGATGAACACCGGGGAGCTGTTTTTT	CASSVVAGMNTGELFF
12	TRBV6-4	TRBJ2-7	NA	NA	TGTGCCAGCAGTGACTCGTCCGGCGAGCAGTACTTC	CASSDSSGEQYF
14	TRBV10-3	TRBJ1-1	NA	NA	TGTGCCATCAGTGAGTCCCCAGGGAACACTGAAGCTTTCTTT	CAISESPGNTEAFF
14	TRBV7-9	TRBJ1-4	NA	NA	TGTGCCAGCAGCTTAGGGGGGTCGGGTGGAAAACTGTTTTTT	CASSLGGSGGKLFF
15	TRBV6-5	TRBJ1-1	NA	TRBD1	TGTGCCAGCAGTGGACCCGGGACAGGGGGCTCTGAAGCTTTCTTT	CASSGPGTGGSEAFF
15	TRBV5-1	TRBJ2-3	NA	TRBD2	TGCGCCAGCAGCCCGACGGGGACTAACACAGATACGCAGTATTTT	CASSPTGTNTDTQYF
12	TRBV2	TRBJ2-2	NA	NA	TGTGCCAGCAGAGACTTGGGTGAGGAGCTGTTTTTT	CASRDLGEELFF
15	TRBV9	TRBJ2-7	NA	NA	TGTGCCAGCAGCGTAGGTGCAGGGGTCTCCTACGAGCAGTACTTC	CASSVGAGVSYEQYF
14	TRBV19	TRBJ2-1	NA	NA	TGTGCCAGTAGTAGTGGGGGGGCCATCAATGAGCAGTTCTTC	CASSSGGAINEQFF
16	TRBV6-1	TRBJ2-3	NA	TRBD1	TGTGCCAGCAGTGAATCGGGACAGGGACCCCCAGATACGCAGTATTTT	CASSESGQGPPDTQYF
12	TRBV29-1	TRBJ1-5	NA	NA	TGCAGCGTTGCAGGGGTCAATCAGCCCCAGCATTTT	CSVAGVNQPQHF
19	TRBV5-1	TRBJ2-5	NA	TRBD1	TGCGCCAGCAGCTCTGGGACAGGGGGTCGGCTTAGAGGGCAAGAGACCCAGTACTTC	CASSSGTGGRLRGQETQYF
11	TRBV20-1	TRBJ2-7	NA	NA	TGCAGTGCTAGAGATGGGAACGAGCAGTACTTC	CSARDGNEQYF
15	TRBV7-6	TRBJ2-3	NA	TRBD2	TGTGCCAGCAGCCCGCGACTAGCGGTCACAGATACGCAGTATTTT	CASSPRLAVTDTQYF
16	TRBV11-2	TRBJ2-1	NA	NA	TGTGCCAGCAGCTTAGACATGGCTAGCAAGGGGAATGAGCAGTTCTTC	CASSLDMASKGNEQFF
15	TRBV5-1	TRBJ1-3	NA	NA	TGCGCCAGCAGCCCTACTACGAGGCCTGGAAACACCATATATTTT	CASSPTTRPGNTIYF
16	TRBV28	TRBJ1-5	NA	NA	TGTGCCAGCAGCTCCCGGGCGGGAGACGGGACTCAGCCCCAGCATTTT	CASSSRAGDGTQPQHF
14	TRBV7-9	TRBJ1-4	few	TRBD1	TGTGCCAGCAGCTCGACAGGGTTGGCTGAAAAACTGTTTTTT	CASSSTGLAEKLFF
11	TRBV29-1	TRBJ1-3	NA	NA	TGCAGCGTTGAGTACCTGGGAATCTTATATTTT	CSVEYLGILYF
13	TRBV5-6	TRBJ1-2	NA	NA	TGTGCCAGCAGCTTGGTAGGGAATGAAGGCTACACCTTC	CASSLVGNEGYTF